Following are 7 T cell receptor beta chains from one sample sequenced in a study of cytomegalovirus exposure and HLA in healthy donors. Researchers ran the PCR with 60 Vbeta and 13 Jbeta primers. Clones were read by immunoSEQ multiplex PCR, and TCRdb kept only the in-frame ones, dropping some. The table has more than 95,000 clones, roughly a tenth seen once. Sample: PBMCs. Source of these receptors: a man in his forties or fifties in good health and CMV-seropositive.

This clone occurred a few times. The CDR3: CASSLGGLASNEQFF. The CDR3 DNA reads as TGTGCCAGCAGCTTAGGGGGACTAGCGAGCAATGAGCAGTTCTTC. This sequence joins TRBV7-9 and TRBJ2-1; 10 bases map to TRBD2. With 1 base clipped from V and 6 bases from J, the junction kept 3 bases outside the gene matches. CDR3 length: 15 amino acids. In germline, CDR1 is SEHNR, CDR2 FQNEAQ (reference sequence).

This clone has more than one count but fewer than ten. This chain connects TRBV7-9 to TRBJ1-2; unclear D gene. Germline V lookup: CDR1 SEHNR, CDR2 FQNEAQ (reference sequence). This CDR3 has 14 amino acids. The germline V and J ends were trimmed by 3 bases and 0 bases, with 8 bases remaining between them. The DNA of the CDR3 is TGTGCCAGCAGCTTTACAGTAACTAACTATGGCTACACCTTC. Its translation is CASSFTVTNYGYTF.

The chain couples TRBV6-6 to TRBJ2-6, with D perhaps matching TRBD1 (5 bases). This CDR3 is 13 amino acids long. Per the germline V gene, CDR1 is MNHNY and CDR2 is SVGAGI (reference sequence). The germline V and J ends were trimmed by 7 bases and 11 bases, with 15 bases remaining between them. As DNA, the CDR3 is TGTGCCAGCACATCCCCAGGGTCAGACGTCCTGACTTTC. This gives the protein CASTSPGSDVLTF.

The rearrangement joins TRBV28 to TRBJ1-4; D is possibly TRBD1 (6 bases). CDR1 is MDHEN, CDR2 SYDVKM, per germline. Trimming cost V 1 base and J 8 bases, with 14 bases left between them. The CDR3 loop spans 15 amino acids. In DNA, the CDR3 is TGTGCCAGCAGTTTATTCCGGGGGCGGGAGGAAAAACTGTTTTTT. Its protein product is CASSLFRGREEKLFF.

The sample holds many counts of this clone. The J gene is TRBJ2-1, the V gene TRBV6-4; TRBD1 matches at 7 bases. The CDR3 has 13 amino acids. Germline V lookup: CDR1 MRHNA, CDR2 SNTAGT. Trimming took 5 bases from V and 6 from J; bases not matched to a gene: 4. CDR3 nucleotides: TGTGCCAGCAGTCGAGACAGGGTCAATGAGCAGTTCTTC. Protein product: CASSRDRVNEQFF.

The chain couples TRBV19 to TRBJ2-5; D is possibly TRBD2 (5 bases). Trimming shortened V by 0 bases and J by 5 bases, and 10 bases separated the two germline ends. Germline assignment: CDR1 LNHDA and CDR2 SQIVND (reference sequence). The CDR3 sequence is 14 residues long. The CDR3 DNA follows: TGTGCCAGTAGTATAGACGGTCAGCGGGAGACCCAGTACTTC. It codes for CASSIDGQRETQYF. Based on the CDR3 plus reference TRBV19 and TRBJ2-5, the full variable domain is DGGITQSPKYLFRKEGQNVTLSCEQNLNHDAMYWYRQDPGQGLRLIYYSQIVNDFQKGDIAEGYSVSREKKESFPLTVTSAQKNPTAFYLCASSIDGQRETQYFGPGTRLLVL.

The table lists this clone with many counts. The chain joins TRBV5-1 to TRBJ2-1; maybe TRBD2 (6 bases). Looked up from germline, CDR1 is SGHRS and CDR2 is YFSETQ. Deletions cut 1 base from V and 7 bases from J, with 15 bases between. The CDR3 runs to 15 residues. CDR3: CASSLYTGGGNEQFF. The DNA for the CDR3 is TGCGCCAGCAGCTTGTATACAGGTGGGGGGAATGAGCAGTTCTTC.